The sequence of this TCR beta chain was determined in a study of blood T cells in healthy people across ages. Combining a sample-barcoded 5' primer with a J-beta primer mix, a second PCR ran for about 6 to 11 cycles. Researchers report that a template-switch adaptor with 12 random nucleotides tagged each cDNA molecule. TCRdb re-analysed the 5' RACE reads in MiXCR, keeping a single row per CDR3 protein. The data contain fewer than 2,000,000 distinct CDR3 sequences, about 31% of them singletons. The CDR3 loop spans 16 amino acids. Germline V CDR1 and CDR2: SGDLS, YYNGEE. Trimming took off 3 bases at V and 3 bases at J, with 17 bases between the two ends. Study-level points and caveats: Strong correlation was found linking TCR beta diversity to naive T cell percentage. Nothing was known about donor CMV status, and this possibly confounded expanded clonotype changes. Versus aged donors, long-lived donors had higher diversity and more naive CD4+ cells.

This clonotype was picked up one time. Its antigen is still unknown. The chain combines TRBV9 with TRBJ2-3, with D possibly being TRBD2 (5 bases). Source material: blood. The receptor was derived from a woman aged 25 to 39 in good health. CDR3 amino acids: CASSATPTTSTDTQYF. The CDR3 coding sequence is TGTGCCAGCAGCGCCACCCCCACAACTAGTACAGATACGCAGTATTTT. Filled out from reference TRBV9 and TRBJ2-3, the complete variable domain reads DSGVTQTPKHLITATGQRVTLRCSPRSGDLSVYWYQQSLDQGLQFLIQYYNGEERAKGNILERFSAQQFPDLHSELNLSSLELGDSALYFCASSATPTTSTDTQYFGPGTRLTVL.